This T cell receptor beta chain is drawn from a study of control samples from healthy donors and cancer patients. Sequenced by immunoSEQ multiplex PCR; TCRdb stores in-frame clones only, minus some. There are about 100,000 clones in the sample; about 90% occur only once, and roughly 18% lies in the top ten. The CDR3 loop spans 15 amino acids. V lost 3 bases and J lost 5, with 17 bases in between. Germline CDR1 reads KGHSH; CDR2 reads LQKENI. What was sequenced was blood. This TCR came from a woman between 45 and 65 years old in good health. The chain couples TRBV18 to TRBJ2-7; possibly TRBD1 for D (6 bases). The CDR3 loop reads CASSPQQGQGNEQYF. CDR3 in DNA: TGTGCCAGCTCACCTCAACAGGGTCAAGGGAACGAGCAGTACTTC.